Presented here are 12 T cell receptor beta chains from one specimen sequenced in a study of OX40 agonist ivuxolimab in advanced cancers. TCRdb keeps only in-frame clones here, not all; method: immunoSEQ multiplex PCR. The data hold tens of thousands of clones, with about 86% observed a single time. Here the sequenced sample was CD4+ or CD8+ T cells sorted from blood, taken in a trial of the OX40 agonist ivuxolimab. Every receptor here comes from an adult with an advanced solid tumor such as melanoma, head and neck, liver or kidney cancer.

This clone was seen a handful of times. Other nucleotide sequences in the sample specify the same CDR3. The chain combines TRBV18 with TRBJ2-7; a possible D gene is TRBD1 (6 bases). The germline V gene has CDR1 KGHSH and CDR2 LQKENI. The V end was cut by 6 bases, the J end by 0 bases, with 12 bases between. This CDR3 contains 14 residues. Written as DNA, the CDR3 is TGTGCCAGCTCGCCCAGGGACAACTCCTACGAGCAGTACTTC. Its protein product is CASSPRDNSYEQYF.

The V call is TRBV7-9, the J call TRBJ2-7; D is unresolved. V shed 8 bases and J shed 5 bases, with 16 bases lying between them. This CDR3 contains 13 residues. Germline CDR1 reads SEHNR; CDR2 reads FQNEAQ (reference sequence). The CDR3 DNA follows: TGTGCCAGCGCTGGGGAAGGAAGGAACGAGCAGTACTTC. Protein product: CASAGEGRNEQYF.

The chain uses TRBV7-2 and TRBJ2-1; D possibly corresponds to TRBD2 (5 bases). The CDR3 contains 15 residues. Trimming cost V 0 bases and J 3 bases, with 9 bases left between them. Germline V CDR1 and CDR2: SGHTA, FQGNSA. DNA for the CDR3: TGTGCCAGCAGCTTAGCCGGCGGACTCTACAATGAGCAGTTCTTC. It yields the protein CASSLAGGLYNEQFF. The variable domain in full, completed from reference TRBV7-2 and TRBJ2-1, reads GAGVSQSPSNKVTEKGKDVELRCDPISGHTALYWYRQSLGQGLEFLIYFQGNSAPDKSGLPSDRFSAERTGGSVSTLTIQRTQQEDSAVYLCASSLAGGLYNEQFFGPGTRLTVL.

The chain uses TRBV6-1 and TRBJ1-1; tentative D call: TRBD1 (5 bases). There are 15 residues in the CDR3. The V end lost 4 bases, the J end lost 0 bases, and 12 bases lay between the germline ends. CDR1 is MNHNS, CDR2 SASEGT, per germline. CDR3 DNA: TGTGCCAGCAGTGTAGGGGCCGATATGAACACTGAAGCTTTCTTT. This gives the protein CASSVGADMNTEAFF.

This clone showed up just a few times. The chain has TRBV7-2 and TRBJ2-1; no firm D call. The CDR3 covers 11 residues. CDR1 is SGHTA and CDR2 is FQGNSA in the germline V gene. V shed 7 bases and J shed 8 bases, with 9 bases lying between them. In DNA form, the CDR3 reads TGTGCCAGCACCCCTGACTATGAGCAGTTCTTC. Translated, it gives CASTPDYEQFF.

This sequence joins TRBV10-3 and TRBJ1-2; D gene ambiguous. From germline, CDR1 is ENHRY and CDR2 SYGVKD. V was trimmed by 6 bases and J by 6 bases, leaving 17 bases between them. The CDR3 consists of 14 residues. The CDR3 here is CAIREGPDGHGYTF. In nucleotides, the CDR3 is TGTGCCATCAGAGAGGGCCCCGATGGGCATGGCTACACCTTC.

The count of this clone is one. This chain connects TRBV4-3 to TRBJ2-3, with D uncertain. In germline, CDR1 is LGHNA, CDR2 YSLEER. The CDR3 has 13 amino acids. The V end was cut by 0 bases, the J end by 5 bases, with 6 bases between. In DNA form, the CDR3 reads TGCGCCAGCAGCCAAGATAGGCGAGATACGCAGTATTTT. Protein: CASSQDRRDTQYF.

The rearrangement joins TRBV5-1 to TRBJ2-1, with TRBD2 identical over 8 bases. The germline V gene has CDR1 SGHRS and CDR2 YFSETQ. J lost 6 bases, V lost 5 bases, and 7 bases had no gene match. The CDR3 length is 14 residues. The CDR3 protein is CASRPMGTSNEQFF. The CDR3 nucleotides read TGCGCCAGCAGGCCCATGGGGACTAGCAATGAGCAGTTCTTC.

There are a few counts of this clone. The chain recombines TRBV7-9 with TRBJ1-2; D not certain. The CDR3 spans 14 residues. From germline, CDR1 is SEHNR and CDR2 FQNEAQ (reference sequence). V shed 5 bases and J shed 0 bases, with 10 bases lying between them. As DNA, the CDR3 is TGTGCCAGCAGCCGCCCGACCGCTAACTATGGCTACACCTTC. It codes for CASSRPTANYGYTF. Using reference TRBV7-9 and TRBJ1-2 for the parts outside the CDR3, the full variable domain is DTGVSQNPRHKITKRGQNVTFRCDPISEHNRLYWYRQTLGQGPEFLTYFQNEAQLEKSRLLSDRFSAERPKGSFSTLEIQRTEQGDSAMYLCASSRPTANYGYTFGSGTRLTVV.

The rearrangement joins TRBV5-1 to TRBJ1-6; 7 bases agree with TRBD1. Germline V gives CDR1 SGHRS, CDR2 YFSETQ. This CDR3 contains 17 residues. The V and J ends lost 0 bases and 5 bases, in that order; junction bases with no gene match: 8. This CDR3 is CASSLEPLTGDNSPLHF. Written as DNA, the CDR3 is TGCGCCAGCAGCTTGGAACCTCTCACAGGGGATAATTCACCCCTCCACTTT.

The genes are TRBV19 and TRBJ1-5; maybe TRBD1 (6 bases). This CDR3 comprises 15 residues. Trimming removed 5 bases from V and 2 bases from J, with 13 bases in between. CDR1 is LNHDA and CDR2 is SQIVND in the germline V gene (reference sequence). This chain's CDR3 is CASSAKGGGNQPQHF. CDR3 DNA sequence: TGTGCCAGTAGTGCAAAAGGGGGTGGCAATCAGCCCCAGCATTTT.

The chain employs TRBV5-1 and TRBJ2-2; 10 positions match TRBD1. V gave up 3 bases and J gave up 7 bases; unmatched junction bases: 6. Germline loops: CDR1 SGHRS, CDR2 YFSETQ. The CDR3 runs 15 residues. The CDR3: CASSSDRGLVGELFF. CDR3 in DNA: TGCGCCAGCAGCTCCGACAGGGGGCTTGTCGGGGAGCTGTTTTTT.